This TCR beta chain stems from a study of regulatory T cells in long-lasting Graves disease. Of note for this clonotype: Its specificity is not known.

Time point: newly diagnosed GD, antithyroid drugs for less than 3 months. RNA extracted from PBMCs served as the sequencing template. With iRepertoire HTBI primers and Arm-PCR of CDR3 regions, TCR beta libraries were built. Original processing notes: Throughout the samples, researchers identified 55 to 65 TRBV and some 14 TRBJ segments. TCRdb itself ran the multiplex PCR reads through MiXCR, one entry per CDR3 protein. It is TCRdb's table, rather than the study itself, that gives the V and J calls and clone size. In the table there are 200,000 to 250,000 distinct CDR3 sequences, around 21% of which are singletons. Findings of the study overall: Public clonotype sharing was higher in persistent than newly diagnosed patients. Graves' patients with persistent disease showed TCR diversity lower than patients newly diagnosed.

Per germline, CDR1 LNHDA and CDR2 SQIVND (reference sequence). V shed 7 bases, J shed 4 bases, and the junction held 6 bases outside the gene matches. The CDR3 loop spans 16 amino acids. The chain uses TRBV19 and TRBJ2-4; 14 bases are shared with TRBD2. The receptor was isolated from a female donor with Graves disease. The source material was peripheral blood mononuclear cells (PBMCs), sampled at new diagnosis, from a patient treated with antithyroid drugs. In DNA form, the CDR3 reads TGTGCCAGTATCGGGACTAGCGGGAGTCGGAAAAACATTCAGTACTTC. It yields the protein CASIGTSGSRKNIQYF.